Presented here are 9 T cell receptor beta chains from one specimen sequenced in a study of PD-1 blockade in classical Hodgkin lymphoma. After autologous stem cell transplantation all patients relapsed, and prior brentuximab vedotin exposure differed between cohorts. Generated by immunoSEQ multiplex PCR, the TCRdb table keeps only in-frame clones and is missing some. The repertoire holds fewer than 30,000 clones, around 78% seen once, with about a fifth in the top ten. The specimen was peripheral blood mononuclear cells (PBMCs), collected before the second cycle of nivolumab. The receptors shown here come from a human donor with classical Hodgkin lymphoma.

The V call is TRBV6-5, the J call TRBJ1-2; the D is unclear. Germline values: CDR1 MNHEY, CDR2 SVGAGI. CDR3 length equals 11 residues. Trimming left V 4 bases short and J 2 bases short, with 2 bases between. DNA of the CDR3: TGTGCCAGCAGTTTGAACTATGGCTACACCTTC. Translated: CASSLNYGYTF.

Here the CDR3 reads CASSLTGGLEAFF. The CDR3 bases are TGTGCCAGCAGTTTGACAGGGGGTCTTGAAGCTTTCTTT. V is TRBV27 and J is TRBJ1-1; TRBD1 matches 9 bases. Germline CDR1 is MNHEY and CDR2 is SMNVEV (reference sequence). CDR3 length: 13 residues. V was clipped by 3 bases and J by 7 bases; unmatched bases: 3.

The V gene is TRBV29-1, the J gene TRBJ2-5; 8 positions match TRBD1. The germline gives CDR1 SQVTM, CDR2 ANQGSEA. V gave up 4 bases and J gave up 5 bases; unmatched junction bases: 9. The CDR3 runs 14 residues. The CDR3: CSVVRGDRGETQYF. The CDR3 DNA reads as TGCAGCGTTGTGAGAGGTGACAGGGGCGAGACCCAGTACTTC. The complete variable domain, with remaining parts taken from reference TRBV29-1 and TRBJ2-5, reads SAVISQKPSRDICQRGTSLTIQCQVDSQVTMMFWYRQQPGQSLTLIATANQGSEATYESGFVIDKFPISRPNLTFSTLTVSNMSPEDSSIYLCSVVRGDRGETQYFGPGTRLLVL.

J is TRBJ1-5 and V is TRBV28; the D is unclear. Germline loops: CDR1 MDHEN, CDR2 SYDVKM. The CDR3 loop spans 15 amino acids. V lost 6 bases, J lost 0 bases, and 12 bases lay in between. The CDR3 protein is CASSDQRDSNQPQHF. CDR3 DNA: TGTGCCAGCAGCGACCAAAGAGATAGCAATCAGCCCCAGCATTTT.

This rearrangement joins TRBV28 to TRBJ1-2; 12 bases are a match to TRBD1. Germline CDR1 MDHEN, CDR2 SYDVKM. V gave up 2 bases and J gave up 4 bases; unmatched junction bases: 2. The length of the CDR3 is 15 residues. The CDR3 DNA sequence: TGTGCCAGCAGTTTAGGGACAGGGGGCCGCTATGGCTACACCTTC. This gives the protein CASSLGTGGRYGYTF.

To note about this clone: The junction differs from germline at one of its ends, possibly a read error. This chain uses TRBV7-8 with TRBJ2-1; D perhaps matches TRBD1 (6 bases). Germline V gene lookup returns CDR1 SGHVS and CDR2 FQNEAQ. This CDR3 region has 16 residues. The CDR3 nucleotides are TGTGCCAGCAGTTTAGGTTCCGGGACATTTCTCAATGAGCAGTTCTTC. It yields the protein CASSLGSGTFLNEQFF.

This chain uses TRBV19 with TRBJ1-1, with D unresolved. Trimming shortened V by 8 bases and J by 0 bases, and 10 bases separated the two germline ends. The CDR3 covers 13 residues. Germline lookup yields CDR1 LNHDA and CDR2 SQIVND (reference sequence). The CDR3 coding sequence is TGTGCCAGTTGCGGGCCTATGAACACTGAAGCTTTCTTT. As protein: CASCGPMNTEAFF. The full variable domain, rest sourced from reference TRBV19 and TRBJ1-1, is DGGITQSPKYLFRKEGQNVTLSCEQNLNHDAMYWYRQDPGQGLRLIYYSQIVNDFQKGDIAEGYSVSREKKESFPLTVTSAQKNPTAFYLCASCGPMNTEAFFGQGTRLTVV.

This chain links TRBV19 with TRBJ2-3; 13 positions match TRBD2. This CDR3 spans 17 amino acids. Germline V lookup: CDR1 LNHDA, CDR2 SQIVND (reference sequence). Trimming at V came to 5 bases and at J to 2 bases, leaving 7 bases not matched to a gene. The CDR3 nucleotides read TGTGCCAGTAGTCCTCTCGGACTAGCGGGAGCCACAGATACGCAGTATTTT. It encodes CASSPLGLAGATDTQYF.

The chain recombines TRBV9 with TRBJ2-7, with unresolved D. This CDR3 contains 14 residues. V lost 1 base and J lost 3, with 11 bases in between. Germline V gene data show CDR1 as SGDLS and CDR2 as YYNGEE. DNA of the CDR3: TGTGCCAGCAGCGTACTGGGATCAGGCTACGAGCAGTACTTC. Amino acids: CASSVLGSGYEQYF.